The T cell receptor beta chain under discussion was sequenced for a study of T cell repertoires in cytomegalovirus infection. Study background: Both CMV infection and a matching HLA type were indicated by public TCR beta signatures.

There are 12 residues in the CDR3. V was shortened by 6 bases and J by 0 bases, with 3 bases between the two germline ends. Germline loops: CDR1 SEHNR, CDR2 FQNEAQ (reference sequence). TCRdb recomputed calls from the reads with MiXCR, one row per CDR3 protein. The data show 200,000 to 250,000 distinct CDR3 sequences, roughly 12% seen once. Sequencing was done on a sample of PBMCs. The chain recombines TRBV7-9 with TRBJ1-3; no firm D call. This sequence was found in a human donor in good health (CMV status not recorded). Some clones in this sample may be carry-over from other donors' samples. DNA of the CDR3: TGTGCCAGCAGGGCCTCTGGAAACACCATATATTTT. This translates into CASRASGNTIYF.